The 20 T cell receptor beta chains given below trace back to one sample, sequenced in a study of shared clonotypes between healthy human individuals. CD45RO negativity and positive selection for CCR7 defined naive CD8 cells, a population that excluded terminally differentiated effector memory CD45RA+ cells. TCRdb keeps only in-frame clones here, not all; method: immunoSEQ multiplex PCR. The sample lists millions of clones; less than 95% were seen once. The specimen was naive CD8+ T cells sorted from blood. These receptors came from a young man in good health.

The chain employs TRBV30 and TRBJ2-1; the match to TRBD2 covers 10 bases. V lost 0 bases and J lost 4; bases outside the gene matches: 9. Germline values: CDR1 GTSNPN, CDR2 SVGIG (reference sequence). The CDR3 runs to 17 residues. Here the CDR3 reads CAWSVVASGREYNEQFF. The CDR3 DNA follows: TGTGCCTGGAGTGTAGTGGCTAGCGGGAGAGAATACAATGAGCAGTTCTTC.

The rearrangement links TRBV5-1 to TRBJ2-1, with D perhaps being TRBD1 or TRBD2 (5 bases each). V gave up 1 base and J gave up 4 bases, with 24 bases separating them. Per germline, CDR1 SGHRS and CDR2 YFSETQ. The CDR3 contains 19 residues. CDR3 bases: TGCGCCAGCAGCTTGAGGGTGTTCGTGGTCGGGACGGAATACAATGAGCAGTTCTTC. The encoded protein is CASSLRVFVVGTEYNEQFF. Full variable domain (remainder filled in from reference TRBV5-1 and TRBJ2-1): KAGVTQTPRYLIKTRGQQVTLSCSPISGHRSVSWYQQTPGQGLQFLFEYFSETQRNKGNFPGRFSGRQFSNSRSEMNVSTLELGDSALYLCASSLRVFVVGTEYNEQFFGPGTRLTVL.

The chain employs TRBV11-2 and TRBJ2-5; perhaps D is TRBD1 or TRBD2 (5 bases each). CDR1 and CDR2 from the germline V gene are SGHAT and FQNNGV. This CDR3 region has 15 residues. V was pared by 1 base and J by 5 bases, with 14 bases between. The chain's CDR3 is CASSLGAGSGETQYF. The CDR3 nucleotides are TGTGCCAGCAGCTTAGGGGCAGGGTCGGGGGAGACCCAGTACTTC.

Here the CDR3 DNA reads TGCGCCAGCAGCCAAGATTGGCAGAACGATCAAGAGACCCAGTACTTC. Amino acids: CASSQDWQNDQETQYF. The gene calls are TRBV4-3 and TRBJ2-5; the D is unclear. The CDR3 contains 16 residues. In germline, CDR1 is LGHNA, CDR2 YSLEER. Deletions cut 0 bases from V and 2 bases from J, with 13 bases between.

The CDR3: CASSYGTVNTEAFF. The DNA for the CDR3 is TGTGCCAGTAGTTACGGGACAGTGAACACTGAAGCTTTCTTT. The genes are TRBV19 and TRBJ1-1; TRBD1 matches 7 bases. Trimming took 5 bases from V and 0 from J; bases not matched to a gene: 3. Germline assignment: CDR1 LNHDA and CDR2 SQIVND (reference sequence). This CDR3 is built from 14 residues.

The gene calls are TRBV7-3 and TRBJ2-7, with unresolved D. Germline V gene lookup returns CDR1 SGHTA and CDR2 FQGTGA. The CDR3 runs 13 residues. V lost 4 bases and J 6 bases, leaving 13 bases between the germline ends. Written as DNA, the CDR3 is TGTGCCAGCAGCTCCTCGGACGGCTCCGAGCAGTACTTC. Its protein product is CASSSSDGSEQYF.

This sequence joins TRBV7-6 and TRBJ2-5; D may be TRBD2 (5 bases). The V gene lost 4 bases and the J gene lost 4 bases, with 22 bases spanning the gap. This CDR3 is built from 17 residues. Germline-derived CDR1 and CDR2 are SGHVS and FNYEAQ. DNA for the CDR3: TGTGCCAGCAGCTCCCCATTGGTCCGCGGACTGGTAGAGACCCAGTACTTC. The encoded protein is CASSSPLVRGLVETQYF. The full variable domain, rest sourced from reference TRBV7-6 and TRBJ2-5, is GAGVSQSPRYKVTKRGQDVALRCDPISGHVSLYWYRQALGQGPEFLTYFNYEAQQDKSGLPNDRFSAERPEGSISTLTIQRTEQRDSAMYRCASSSPLVRGLVETQYFGPGTRLLVL.

The chain couples TRBV29-1 to TRBJ2-1, with 7 bases matching TRBD1. Germline V gene sequence: CDR1 SQVTM, CDR2 ANQGSEA. V shed 3 bases and J 2 bases; nucleotides not matched to a gene: 13. CDR3 size: 17 residues. The CDR3 DNA sequence: TGCAGCGTTGACGGGACAGAATGGGGTTCGGCCTACAATGAGCAGTTCTTC. Amino acid sequence: CSVDGTEWGSAYNEQFF.

J is TRBJ2-7 and V is TRBV9; D remains unclear. The germline V gene has CDR1 SGDLS and CDR2 YYNGEE. Trimming shortened V by 4 bases and J by 0 bases, and 11 bases separated the two germline ends. The CDR3 sequence is 14 residues long. CDR3 sequence (DNA): TGTGCCAGCAGCCCCTTCAGGCTCTCCTACGAGCAGTACTTC. Translation: CASSPFRLSYEQYF.

The chain uses TRBV11-1 and TRBJ1-1, with no clear D. Germline lookup yields CDR1 SGHAT and CDR2 FQDESV (reference sequence). V lost 11 bases to trimming and J lost 1 base, with 14 bases between them. This CDR3 spans 13 amino acids. In DNA, the CDR3 is TGTGCCTCCGGGGAGGGAGGGAACACTGAAGCTTTCTTT. This codes for CASGEGGNTEAFF.

The chain employs TRBV27 and TRBJ2-2; 7 bases match TRBD2. This CDR3 comprises 13 residues. Germline CDR1 MNHEY, CDR2 SMNVEV (reference sequence). With 9 bases clipped from V and 1 base from J, the junction kept 2 bases outside the gene matches. CDR3 DNA sequence: TGTGCCAGTAGGGAGGGGAACACCGGGGAGCTGTTTTTT. It yields the protein CASREGNTGELFF.

The genes are TRBV11-2 and TRBJ2-1; a possible D gene is TRBD2 (6 bases). The CDR3 covers 16 residues. Germline loops: CDR1 SGHAT, CDR2 FQNNGV. The germline V and J ends were trimmed by 1 base and 4 bases, with 14 bases remaining between them. This CDR3 is CASSLGPGRDYNEQFF. DNA for the CDR3: TGTGCCAGCAGCTTAGGCCCCGGGAGAGATTACAATGAGCAGTTCTTC.

The chain recombines TRBV11-2 with TRBJ2-7, with a weak D call TRBD1 (7 bases). From germline, CDR1 is SGHAT and CDR2 FQNNGV. V lost 5 bases to trimming and J lost 7 bases, with 27 bases between them. This CDR3 spans 17 amino acids. The CDR3 sequence is CASSPAAGQWATREQYF. CDR3 nucleotides: TGTGCCAGCAGCCCTGCCGCGGGACAGTGGGCAACGAGGGAGCAGTACTTC.

The rearrangement links TRBV5-4 to TRBJ1-2; no firm D call. V lost 0 bases and J lost 4, with 10 bases in between. The CDR3 spans 14 residues. The V gene's germline CDR1 is SGHNT and CDR2 YYREEE (reference sequence). DNA of the CDR3: TGTGCCAGCAGCTTGGCCGCAGCCACCTATGGCTACACCTTC. It is translated as CASSLAAATYGYTF.

The chain combines TRBV7-6 with TRBJ2-5, with D hard to call. CDR3 length equals 13 residues. V lost 5 bases, J lost 2 bases, and 9 bases lay in between. Germline-derived CDR1 and CDR2 are SGHVS and FNYEAQ. The DNA of the CDR3 is TGTGCCAGCAGCACGAGGATTCAAGAGACCCAGTACTTC. It encodes CASSTRIQETQYF.

The V call is TRBV7-9, the J call TRBJ2-1; D unresolved. Germline loops: CDR1 SEHNR, CDR2 FQNEAQ (reference sequence). With 5 bases removed from V and 10 bases from J, the gap between germline ends came to 12 bases. The CDR3 extends over 12 amino acids. CDR3 in amino acids: CASSLGLREQFF. CDR3 coding DNA: TGTGCCAGCAGCCTCGGCCTCAGGGAGCAGTTCTTC.

CDR3 loop: CASLDRDPSTDTQYF. The CDR3 nucleotides are TGCGCCAGCCTCGACCGGGACCCAAGCACAGATACGCAGTATTTT. The chain is built from TRBV5-1 and TRBJ2-3; TRBD1 or TRBD2 may be the D gene (5 bases each). This CDR3 is built from 15 residues. The germline V gene has CDR1 SGHRS and CDR2 YFSETQ. V lost 7 bases, J lost 0 bases, and 15 bases lay in between.

The chain recombines TRBV21-1 with TRBJ1-1; the table's D call, TRBD1, was not checked against the DNA. TRBV21-1 is described as a pseudogene. The CDR3 runs to 15 residues. CDR3 sequence (DNA): TGTGCCAGCAGCAACCTTCCAGACATGAACACTGAAGCTTTCTTT. This sequence encodes CASSNLPDMNTEAFF.

J is TRBJ2-7 and V is TRBV2, with TRBD2 matching 9 bases. From germline, CDR1 is SNHLY and CDR2 FYNNEI. This CDR3 has 13 residues. V lost 11 bases to trimming and J lost 1 base; unmatched junction nucleotides: 6. CDR3 loop: CAHETSGSYEQYF. DNA of the CDR3: TGTGCCCATGAGACTAGCGGTTCCTACGAGCAGTACTTC. Based on the CDR3 plus reference TRBV2 and TRBJ2-7, the full variable domain is EPEVTQTPSHQVTQMGQEVILRCVPISNHLYFYWYRQILGQKVEFLVSFYNNEISEKSEIFDDQFSVERPDGSNFTLKIRSTKLEDSAMYFCAHETSGSYEQYFGPGTRLTVT.

This chain links TRBV6-5 with TRBJ2-2; 7 bases fit TRBD1. V lost 2 bases and J lost 7; bases outside the gene matches: 4. The CDR3 contains 14 residues. CDR1 is MNHEY, CDR2 SVGAGI, per germline. The CDR3 DNA reads TGTGCCAGCAGTTACGCAGGGGGTATCGGGGAGCTGTTTTTT. The encoded protein is CASSYAGGIGELFF.